The T cell receptor beta chain under discussion was sequenced for a study of STAT3 mutations in large granular lymphocyte leukemia. About the research overall: Over half of T-LGLL patients had one or more immunosuppressive regimens.

In regard to this clone: The antigen is unknown.

Study outcomes and limitations: At least one immunodominant TCR beta clonotype appeared in every T-cell large granular lymphocyte leukemia patient. In several patients, dominant TCR clone burden exceeded STAT3 mutant burden. Persisting codominant clonotypes may have hidden a small pathogenic clone.

Germline CDR1 is LNHDA and CDR2 is SQIVND (reference sequence). This CDR3 is 16 amino acids long. Between the trimmed V and J ends, which lost 0 bases and 2 bases, there was a span of 12 bases. Tens of thousands of productive templates were obtained per sample on average. Profiled with immunoSEQ multiplex PCR; TCRdb holds only in-frame clones, not every one. The sample comprises 30,000 to 40,000 clones, around 88% of which are singletons, and roughly 12% rests with the top ten. J is TRBJ2-3 and V is TRBV19; D uncertain. The sequencing input was peripheral blood mononuclear cells. The clonotype comes from a man aged 60 to 69 with T-cell large granular lymphocyte leukemia. Some clones in this sample may be carry-over from other donors' samples. CDR3 nucleotides: TGTGCCAGTAGTATAGATCCTGGAGCAACCACAGATACGCAGTATTTT. Protein product: CASSIDPGATTDTQYF.